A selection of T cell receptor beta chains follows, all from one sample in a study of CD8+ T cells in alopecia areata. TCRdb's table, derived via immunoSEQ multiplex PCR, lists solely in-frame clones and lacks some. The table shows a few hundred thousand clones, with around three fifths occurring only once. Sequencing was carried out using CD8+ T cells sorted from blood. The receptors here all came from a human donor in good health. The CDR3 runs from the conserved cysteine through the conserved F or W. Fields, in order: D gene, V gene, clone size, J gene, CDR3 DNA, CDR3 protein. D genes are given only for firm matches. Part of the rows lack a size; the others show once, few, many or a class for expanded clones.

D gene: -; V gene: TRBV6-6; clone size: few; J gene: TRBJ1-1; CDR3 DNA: TGTGCCAGCAGTTGGTCGGCCAACACTGAAGCTTTCTTT; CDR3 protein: CASSWSANTEAFF
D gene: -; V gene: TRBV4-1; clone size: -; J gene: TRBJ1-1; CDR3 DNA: TGCGCCAGCAGCCTCCCCACCTGGCACGCGAACACTGAAGCTTTCTTT; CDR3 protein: CASSLPTWHANTEAFF
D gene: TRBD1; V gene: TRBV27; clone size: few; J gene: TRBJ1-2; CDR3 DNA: TGTGCCAGCAGTCCCGGGACAGGGGACGGCTACACCTTC; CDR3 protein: CASSPGTGDGYTF
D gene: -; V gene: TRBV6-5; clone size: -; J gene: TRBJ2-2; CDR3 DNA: TGTGCCAGCAGTTACTCGACTAGTAACACCGGGGAGCTGTTTTTT; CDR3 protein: CASSYSTSNTGELFF
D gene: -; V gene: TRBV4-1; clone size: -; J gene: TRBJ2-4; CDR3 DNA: TGCGCCAGCAGCTCGAGTCTAGCCAAAAACATTCAGTACTTC; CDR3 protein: CASSSSLAKNIQYF
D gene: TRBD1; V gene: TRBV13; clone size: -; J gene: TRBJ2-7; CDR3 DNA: TGTGCCAGCAGCTTTGACAGGGGGCACGAGCAGTACTTC; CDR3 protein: CASSFDRGHEQYF
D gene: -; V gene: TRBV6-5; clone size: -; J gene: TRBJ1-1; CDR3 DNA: TGTGCCAGCAGTCAGAGGGAGAACACTGAAGCTTTCTTT; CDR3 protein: CASSQRENTEAFF
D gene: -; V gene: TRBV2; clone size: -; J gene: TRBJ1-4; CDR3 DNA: TGTGCCAGCCTGAAAATCAGGGGAATGGATGAAAAACTGTTTTTT; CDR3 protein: CASLKIRGMDEKLFF
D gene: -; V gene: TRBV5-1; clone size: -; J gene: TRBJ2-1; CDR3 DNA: TGCGCCAGCAGCTTGGGAACAGGGCTTGAGCAGTTCTTC; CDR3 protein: CASSLGTGLEQFF
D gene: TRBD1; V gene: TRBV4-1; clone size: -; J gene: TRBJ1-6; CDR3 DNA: TGCGCCAGCAGCCAAGATAGCAGGGGGGATTCACCCCTCCACTTT; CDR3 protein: CASSQDSRGDSPLHF
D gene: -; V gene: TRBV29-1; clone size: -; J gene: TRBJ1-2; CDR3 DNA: TGCAGCGTTACCCCTGGGTCAGGGGAATATGGCTACACCTTC; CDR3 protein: CSVTPGSGEYGYTF
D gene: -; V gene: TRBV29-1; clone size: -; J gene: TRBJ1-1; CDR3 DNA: TGCAGCGTCCCTGCAGGGGCTGAAGCTTTCTTT; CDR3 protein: CSVPAGAEAFF
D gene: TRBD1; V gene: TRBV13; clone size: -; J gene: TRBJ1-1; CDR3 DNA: TGTGCCAGCAGCGCCAGGGGGGAGGGCACTGAAGCTTTCTTT; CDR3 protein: CASSARGEGTEAFF
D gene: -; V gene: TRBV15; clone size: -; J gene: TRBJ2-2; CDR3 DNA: TGTGCCACCCGAAGCGACCGGCGGGAGCTGTTTTTT; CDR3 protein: CATRSDRRELFF
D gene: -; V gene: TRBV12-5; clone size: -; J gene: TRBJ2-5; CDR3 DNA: TGTGCTAGTGCCATGGGGGGTTCCCAAGAGACCCAGTACTTC; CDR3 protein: CASAMGGSQETQYF
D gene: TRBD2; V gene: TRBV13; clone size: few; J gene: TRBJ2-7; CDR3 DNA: TGTGCCAGCAGCCCCGGAACAGCGGGGTACGAGCAGTACTTC; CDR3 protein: CASSPGTAGYEQYF
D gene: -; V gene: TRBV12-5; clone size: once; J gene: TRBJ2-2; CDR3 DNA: TGTGCTAGTGGCCACAGAGAATACTCGAACACCGGGGAGCTGTTTTTT; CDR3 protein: CASGHREYSNTGELFF
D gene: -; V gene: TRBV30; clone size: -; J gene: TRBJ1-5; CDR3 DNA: TGTGCCTGGGGGGACAATCAGCCCCAGCATTTT; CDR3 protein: CAWGDNQPQHF
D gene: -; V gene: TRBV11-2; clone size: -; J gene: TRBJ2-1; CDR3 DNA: TGTGCCAGCATAATTCTGATCGGACGGTACAATGAGCAGTTCTTC; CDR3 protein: CASIILIGRYNEQFF
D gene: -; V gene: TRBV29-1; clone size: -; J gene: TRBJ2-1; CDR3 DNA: TGCAGCGTCCCTCGGGACAATGAGCAGTTCTTC; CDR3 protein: CSVPRDNEQFF
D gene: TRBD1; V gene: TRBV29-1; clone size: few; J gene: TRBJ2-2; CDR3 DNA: TGCAGCGTGGAAGGGGACAGGGGTAACACCGGGGAGCTGTTTTTT; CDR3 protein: CSVEGDRGNTGELFF
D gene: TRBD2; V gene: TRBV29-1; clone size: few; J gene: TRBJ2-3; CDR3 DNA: TGCAGCGTTGAGGTACCGACTAGCGGGGGGGCGCAGTATTTT; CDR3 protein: CSVEVPTSGGAQYF
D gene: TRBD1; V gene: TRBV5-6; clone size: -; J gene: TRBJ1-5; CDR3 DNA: TGTGCCAGCAGCCACGGGACAGGTAATCAGCCCCAGCATTTT; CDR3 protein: CASSHGTGNQPQHF
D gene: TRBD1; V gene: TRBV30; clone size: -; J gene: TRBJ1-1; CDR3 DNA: TGTGCCTGGAGTGTAACAGGGGTCTCTGAAGCTTTCTTT; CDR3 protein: CAWSVTGVSEAFF
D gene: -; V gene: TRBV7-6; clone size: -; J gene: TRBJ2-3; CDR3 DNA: TGTGCCAGCAGCTTAGGGACCCAGATTGGGGATACGCAGTATTTT; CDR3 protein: CASSLGTQIGDTQYF
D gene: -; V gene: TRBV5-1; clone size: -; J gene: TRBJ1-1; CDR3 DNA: TGCGCCAGCAGCGTTGGGACCGCAGATGAAGCTTTCTTT; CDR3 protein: CASSVGTADEAFF
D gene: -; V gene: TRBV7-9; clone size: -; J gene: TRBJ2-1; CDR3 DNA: TGTGCCAGCAGCTTAGCTAAGAATGAGCAGTTCTTC; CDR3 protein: CASSLAKNEQFF
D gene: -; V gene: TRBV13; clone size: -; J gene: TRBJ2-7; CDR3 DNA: TGTGCCAGCAGGGGGGCAGCGGACTACGAGCAGTACTTC; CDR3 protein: CASRGAADYEQYF
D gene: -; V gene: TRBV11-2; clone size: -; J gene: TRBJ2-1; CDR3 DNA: TGTGCCAGCAGCCCCCGTAGAGGGCGGAATGAGCAGTTCTTC; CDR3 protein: CASSPRRGRNEQFF
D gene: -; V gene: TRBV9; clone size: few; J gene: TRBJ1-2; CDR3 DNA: TGTGCCAGCAGCGAATATGACCGGGATGGCTACACCTTC; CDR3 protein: CASSEYDRDGYTF
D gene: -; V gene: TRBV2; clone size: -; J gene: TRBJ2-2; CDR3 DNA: TGTGCCAGCACCTGGGGTCCCAACACCGGGGAGCTGTTTTTT; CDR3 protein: CASTWGPNTGELFF
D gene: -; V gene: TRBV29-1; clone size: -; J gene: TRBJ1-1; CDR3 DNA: TGCAGCGTTGTTTGGGGGGAAGCTTTCTTT; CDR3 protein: CSVVWGEAFF
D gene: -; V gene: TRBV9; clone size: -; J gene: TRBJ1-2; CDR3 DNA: TGTGCCAGCAGCTCCCCTACTTATGGCTACACCTTC; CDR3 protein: CASSSPTYGYTF
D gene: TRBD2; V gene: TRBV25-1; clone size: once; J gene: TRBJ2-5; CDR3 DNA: TGTGCCAGCGGAAGCGGGGGGGCGTGGGAGACCCAGTACTTC; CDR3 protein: CASGSGGAWETQYF
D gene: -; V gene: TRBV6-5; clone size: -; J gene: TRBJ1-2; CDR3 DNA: TGTGCCAGCAGCTCCTCGGGGGCCGTTGGCTACACCTTC; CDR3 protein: CASSSSGAVGYTF
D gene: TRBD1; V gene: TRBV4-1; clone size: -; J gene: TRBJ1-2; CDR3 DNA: TGCGCCAGCAGCCAAGCGGGGACAGGGTATGGCTACACCTTC; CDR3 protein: CASSQAGTGYGYTF
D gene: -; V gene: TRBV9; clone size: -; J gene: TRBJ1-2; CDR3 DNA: TGTGCCAGCAGCGTAGGTCGGGATAACTATGGCTACACCTTC; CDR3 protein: CASSVGRDNYGYTF
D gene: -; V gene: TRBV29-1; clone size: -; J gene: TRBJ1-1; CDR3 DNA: TGCAGCGTTGAGGAAGCCGGGACTCCGAACACTGAAGCTTTCTTT; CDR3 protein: CSVEEAGTPNTEAFF
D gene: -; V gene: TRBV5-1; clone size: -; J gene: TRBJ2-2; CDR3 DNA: TGCGCCAGCAGCCTTGATACAAGGAACCCTAACACCGGGGAGCTGTTTTTT; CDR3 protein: CASSLDTRNPNTGELFF
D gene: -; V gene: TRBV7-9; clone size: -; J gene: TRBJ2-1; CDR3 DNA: TGTGCCAGCAGCTTAGGCTACAATGAGCAGTTCTTC; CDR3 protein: CASSLGYNEQFF
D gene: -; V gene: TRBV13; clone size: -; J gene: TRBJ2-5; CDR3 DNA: TGTGCCAGCACCGCCCCCCGCACCCAAGAGACCCAGTACTTC; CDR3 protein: CASTAPRTQETQYF
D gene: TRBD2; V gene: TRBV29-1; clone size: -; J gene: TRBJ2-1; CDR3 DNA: TGCAGCGTTGAGGGTCTAGCGGGGTTAAATGAGCAGTTCTTC; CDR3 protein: CSVEGLAGLNEQFF
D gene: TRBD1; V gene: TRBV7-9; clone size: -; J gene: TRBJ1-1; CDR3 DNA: TGTGCCAGCAGCGGGGACAGGGGGCTGAACACTGAAGCTTTCTTT; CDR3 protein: CASSGDRGLNTEAFF
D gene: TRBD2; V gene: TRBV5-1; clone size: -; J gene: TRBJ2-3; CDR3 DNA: TGCGCCAGCTGCCTAGCGGGGACAGATACGCAGTATTTT; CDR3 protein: CASCLAGTDTQYF
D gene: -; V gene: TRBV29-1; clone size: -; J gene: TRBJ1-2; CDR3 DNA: TGCAGCGTTGAACAGCAGGAGATAATCTATGGCTACACCTTC; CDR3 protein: CSVEQQEIIYGYTF
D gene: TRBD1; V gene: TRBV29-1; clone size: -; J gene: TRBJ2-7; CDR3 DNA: TGCAGCGTTGAAACCCCGGGACAGGACACCTCCTACGAGCAGTACTTC; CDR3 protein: CSVETPGQDTSYEQYF
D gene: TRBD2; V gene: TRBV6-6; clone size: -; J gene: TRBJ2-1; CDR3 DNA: TGTGCCAGTGCGCGGACTAGCGGGGATGAGCAGTTCTTC; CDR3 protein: CASARTSGDEQFF
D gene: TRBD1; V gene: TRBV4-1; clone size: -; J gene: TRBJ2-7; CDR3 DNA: TGCGCCAGCAGCCTCGGGACAGAGGTAGTGTACGAGCAGTACTTC; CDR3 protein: CASSLGTEVVYEQYF
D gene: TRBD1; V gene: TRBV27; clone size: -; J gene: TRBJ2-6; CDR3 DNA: TGTGCCAGCAGTTTATCCGCGACAGGGGGTTCTGGGGCCAACGTCCTGACTTTC; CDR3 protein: CASSLSATGGSGANVLTF
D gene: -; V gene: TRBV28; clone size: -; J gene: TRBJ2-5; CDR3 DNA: TGTGCCAGCAGCTCAGTACAAGAGACCCAGTACTTC; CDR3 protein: CASSSVQETQYF
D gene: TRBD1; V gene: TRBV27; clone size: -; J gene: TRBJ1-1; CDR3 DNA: TGTGCCAGCAGTCTCACAGGGGGCAGTGAAGCTTTCTTT; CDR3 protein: CASSLTGGSEAFF